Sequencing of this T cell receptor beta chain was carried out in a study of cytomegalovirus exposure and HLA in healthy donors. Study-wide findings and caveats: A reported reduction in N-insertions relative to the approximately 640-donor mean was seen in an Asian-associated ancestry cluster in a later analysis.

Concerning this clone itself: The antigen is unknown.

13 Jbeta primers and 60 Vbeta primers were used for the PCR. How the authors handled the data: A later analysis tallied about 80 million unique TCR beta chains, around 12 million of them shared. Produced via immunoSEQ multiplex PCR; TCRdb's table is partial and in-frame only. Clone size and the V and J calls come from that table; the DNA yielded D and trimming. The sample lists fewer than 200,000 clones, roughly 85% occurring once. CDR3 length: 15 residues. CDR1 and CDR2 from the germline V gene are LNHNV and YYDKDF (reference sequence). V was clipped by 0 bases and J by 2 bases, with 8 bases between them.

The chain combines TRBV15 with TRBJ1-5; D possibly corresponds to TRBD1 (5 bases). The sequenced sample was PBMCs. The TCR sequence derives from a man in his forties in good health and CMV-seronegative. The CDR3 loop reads CATSRDGAGNQPQHF. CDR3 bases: TGTGCCACCAGCAGAGATGGGGCTGGCAATCAGCCCCAGCATTTT.